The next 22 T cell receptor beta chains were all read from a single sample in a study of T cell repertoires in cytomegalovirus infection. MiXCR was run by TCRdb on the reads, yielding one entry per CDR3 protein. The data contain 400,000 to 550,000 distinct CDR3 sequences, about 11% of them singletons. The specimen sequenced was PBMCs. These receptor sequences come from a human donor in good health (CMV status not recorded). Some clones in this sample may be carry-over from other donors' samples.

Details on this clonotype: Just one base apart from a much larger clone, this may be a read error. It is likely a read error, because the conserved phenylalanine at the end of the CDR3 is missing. In DNA, the CDR3 is TGTGCCAGCAGCTTGACTAGGACAGGAGCCTACGAGCAGTACCTC. Translated, it gives CASSLTRTGAYEQYL. The chain couples TRBV6-5 to TRBJ2-7; a weak D match, TRBD1 (7 bases). V was cut by 6 bases and J by 2 bases, with 17 bases left in between. The CDR3 runs 15 residues. Germline V gives CDR1 MNHEY, CDR2 SVGAGI.

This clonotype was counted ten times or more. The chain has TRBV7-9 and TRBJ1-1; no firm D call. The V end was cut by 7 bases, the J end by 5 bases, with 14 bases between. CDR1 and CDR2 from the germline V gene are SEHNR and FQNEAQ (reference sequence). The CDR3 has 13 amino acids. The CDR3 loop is CASIKEVETEAFF. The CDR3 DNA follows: TGTGCCAGCATCAAGGAGGTGGAAACTGAAGCTTTCTTT.

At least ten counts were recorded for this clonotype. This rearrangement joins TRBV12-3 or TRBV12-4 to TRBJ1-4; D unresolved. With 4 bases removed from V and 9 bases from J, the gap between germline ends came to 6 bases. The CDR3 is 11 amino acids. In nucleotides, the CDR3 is TGTGCCAGCAGTTCTTGGCAAAAACTGTTTTTT. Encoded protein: CASSSWQKLFF.

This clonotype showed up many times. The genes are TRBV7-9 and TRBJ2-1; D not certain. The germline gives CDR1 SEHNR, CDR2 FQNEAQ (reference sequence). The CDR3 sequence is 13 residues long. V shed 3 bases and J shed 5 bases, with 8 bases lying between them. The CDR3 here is CASSFGSHNEQFF. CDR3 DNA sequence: TGTGCCAGCAGCTTTGGGTCTCACAATGAGCAGTTCTTC.

The CDR3 nucleotides are TGTGCCAGCAGTCCCGAGGGGGTCGGTGAAAAACTGTTTTTT. Protein product: CASSPEGVGEKLFF. The chain carries TRBV12-3 or TRBV12-4 and TRBJ1-4; the D gene is possibly TRBD1 (6 bases). The CDR3 has 14 amino acids. Trimming took 5 bases from V and 7 from J, leaving 14 bases between them.

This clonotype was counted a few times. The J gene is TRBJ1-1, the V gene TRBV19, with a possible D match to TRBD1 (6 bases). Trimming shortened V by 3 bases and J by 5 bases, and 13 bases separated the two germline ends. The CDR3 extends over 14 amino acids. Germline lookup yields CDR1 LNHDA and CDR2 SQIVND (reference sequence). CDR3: CASSMGGSGTEAFF. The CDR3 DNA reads TGTGCCAGTAGTATGGGGGGCAGTGGGACTGAAGCTTTCTTT.

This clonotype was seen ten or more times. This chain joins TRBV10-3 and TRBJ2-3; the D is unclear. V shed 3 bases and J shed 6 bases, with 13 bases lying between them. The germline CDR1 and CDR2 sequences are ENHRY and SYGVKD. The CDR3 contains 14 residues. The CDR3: CAISDLEGRDTQYF. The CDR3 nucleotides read TGTGCCATCAGTGATTTAGAAGGAAGGGATACGCAGTATTTT.

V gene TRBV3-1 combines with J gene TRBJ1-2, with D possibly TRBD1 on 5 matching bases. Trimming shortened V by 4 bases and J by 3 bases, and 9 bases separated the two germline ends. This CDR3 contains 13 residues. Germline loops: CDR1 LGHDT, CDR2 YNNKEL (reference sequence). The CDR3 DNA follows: TGTGCCAGCAGCCCGGACATTTACTATGGCTACACCTTC. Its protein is CASSPDIYYGYTF.

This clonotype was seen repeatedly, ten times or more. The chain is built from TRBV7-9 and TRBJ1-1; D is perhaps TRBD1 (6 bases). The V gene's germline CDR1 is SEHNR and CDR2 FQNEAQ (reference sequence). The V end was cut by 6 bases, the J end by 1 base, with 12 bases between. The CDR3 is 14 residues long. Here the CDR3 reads CASSLDSQNTEAFF. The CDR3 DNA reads TGTGCCAGCAGTTTGGACAGTCAGAACACTGAAGCTTTCTTT.

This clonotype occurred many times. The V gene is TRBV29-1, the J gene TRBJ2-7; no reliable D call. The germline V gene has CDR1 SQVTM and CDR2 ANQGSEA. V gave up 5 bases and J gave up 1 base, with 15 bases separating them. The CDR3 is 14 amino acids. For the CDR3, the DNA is TGCAGCGTTTTCGACCGTCACTCGTCCTACGAGCAGTACTTC. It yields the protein CSVFDRHSSYEQYF.

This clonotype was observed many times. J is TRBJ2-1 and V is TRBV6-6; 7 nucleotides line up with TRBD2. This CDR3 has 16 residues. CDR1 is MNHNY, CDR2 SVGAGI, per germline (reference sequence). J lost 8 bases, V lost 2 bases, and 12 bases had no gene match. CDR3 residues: CASSYGGEASYYEQFF. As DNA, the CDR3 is TGTGCCAGCAGTTACGGGGGGGAAGCCAGTTACTATGAGCAGTTCTTC.

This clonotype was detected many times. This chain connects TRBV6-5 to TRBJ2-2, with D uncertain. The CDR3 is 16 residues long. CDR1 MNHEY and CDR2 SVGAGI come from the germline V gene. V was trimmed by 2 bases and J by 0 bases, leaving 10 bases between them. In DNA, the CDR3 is TGTGCCAGCAGTTACACGTACAGATCGAACACCGGGGAGCTGTTTTTT. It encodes CASSYTYRSNTGELFF.

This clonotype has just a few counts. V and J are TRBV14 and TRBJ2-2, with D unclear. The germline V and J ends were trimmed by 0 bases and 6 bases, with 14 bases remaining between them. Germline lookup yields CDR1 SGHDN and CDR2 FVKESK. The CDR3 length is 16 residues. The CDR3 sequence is CASSQEFVPPAGELFF. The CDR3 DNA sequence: TGTGCCAGCAGCCAAGAGTTTGTCCCCCCAGCCGGGGAGCTGTTTTTT.

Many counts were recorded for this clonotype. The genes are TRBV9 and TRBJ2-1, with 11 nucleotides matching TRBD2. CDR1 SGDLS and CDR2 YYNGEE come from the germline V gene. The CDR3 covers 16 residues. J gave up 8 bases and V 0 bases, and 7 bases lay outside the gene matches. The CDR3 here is CASSVGTSGWEDEQFF. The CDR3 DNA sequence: TGTGCCAGCAGCGTAGGGACTAGCGGGTGGGAGGATGAGCAGTTCTTC.

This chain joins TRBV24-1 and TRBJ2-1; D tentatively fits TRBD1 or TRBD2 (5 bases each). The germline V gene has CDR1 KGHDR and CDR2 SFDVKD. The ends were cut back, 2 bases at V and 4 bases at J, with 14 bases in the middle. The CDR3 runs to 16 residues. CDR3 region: CATSDSTRDRYNEQFF. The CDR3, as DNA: TGTGCCACCAGTGATTCGACACGGGACCGTTACAATGAGCAGTTCTTC.

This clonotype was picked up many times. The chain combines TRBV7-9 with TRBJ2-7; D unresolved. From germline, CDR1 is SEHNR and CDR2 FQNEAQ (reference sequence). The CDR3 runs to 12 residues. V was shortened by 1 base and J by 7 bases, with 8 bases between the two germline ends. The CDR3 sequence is CASSLGLSEQYF. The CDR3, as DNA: TGTGCCAGCAGCTTAGGATTGTCGGAGCAGTACTTC.

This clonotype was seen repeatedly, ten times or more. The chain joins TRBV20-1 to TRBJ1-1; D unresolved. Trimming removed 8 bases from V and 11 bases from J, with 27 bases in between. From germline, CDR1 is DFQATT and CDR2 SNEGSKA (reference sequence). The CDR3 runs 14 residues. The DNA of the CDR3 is TGCAGTTCAACGGTCCCGGGAGGAGGCCGGAGGGCTTTCTTT. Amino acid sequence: CSSTVPGGGRRAFF.

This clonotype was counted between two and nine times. The CDR3 nucleotides read TGCGCCAGCAGTACGTGGGCCGACAATGAGCAGTTCTTC. Protein: CASSTWADNEQFF. The rearrangement joins TRBV5-1 to TRBJ2-1; D gene uncertain. This CDR3 contains 13 residues. Germline V gene sequence: CDR1 SGHRS, CDR2 YFSETQ. Deletions cut 5 bases from V and 5 bases from J, with 11 bases between.

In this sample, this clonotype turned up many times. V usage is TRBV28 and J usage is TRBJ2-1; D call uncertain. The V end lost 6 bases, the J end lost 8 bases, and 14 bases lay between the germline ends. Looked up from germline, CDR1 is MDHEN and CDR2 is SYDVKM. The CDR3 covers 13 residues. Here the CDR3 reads CASSRQQSYEQFF. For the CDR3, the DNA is TGTGCCAGCAGCCGACAACAATCCTATGAGCAGTTCTTC.

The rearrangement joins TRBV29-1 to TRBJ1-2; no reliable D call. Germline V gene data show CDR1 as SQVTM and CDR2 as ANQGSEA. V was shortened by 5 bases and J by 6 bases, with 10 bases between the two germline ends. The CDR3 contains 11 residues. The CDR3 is CSVWATDGYTF. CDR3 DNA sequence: TGCAGCGTTTGGGCAACAGATGGCTACACCTTC. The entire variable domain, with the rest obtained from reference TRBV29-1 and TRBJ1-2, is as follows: SAVISQKPSRDICQRGTSLTIQCQVDSQVTMMFWYRQQPGQSLTLIATANQGSEATYESGFVIDKFPISRPNLTFSTLTVSNMSPEDSSIYLCSVWATDGYTFGSGTRLTVV.

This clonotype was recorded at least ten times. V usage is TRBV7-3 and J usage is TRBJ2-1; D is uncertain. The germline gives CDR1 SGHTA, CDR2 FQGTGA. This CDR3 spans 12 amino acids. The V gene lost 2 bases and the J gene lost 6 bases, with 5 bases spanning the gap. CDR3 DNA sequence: TGTGCCAGCAGCTTAGATTTCAATGAGCAGTTCTTC. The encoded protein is CASSLDFNEQFF.

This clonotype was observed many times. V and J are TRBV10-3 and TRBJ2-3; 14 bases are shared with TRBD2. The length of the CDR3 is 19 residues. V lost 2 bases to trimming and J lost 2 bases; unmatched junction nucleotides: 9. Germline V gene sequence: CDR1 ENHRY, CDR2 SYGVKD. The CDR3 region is CAISEPIGLAGGSTDTQYF. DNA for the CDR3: TGTGCCATCAGTGAGCCGATTGGACTAGCGGGAGGATCCACAGATACGCAGTATTTT.